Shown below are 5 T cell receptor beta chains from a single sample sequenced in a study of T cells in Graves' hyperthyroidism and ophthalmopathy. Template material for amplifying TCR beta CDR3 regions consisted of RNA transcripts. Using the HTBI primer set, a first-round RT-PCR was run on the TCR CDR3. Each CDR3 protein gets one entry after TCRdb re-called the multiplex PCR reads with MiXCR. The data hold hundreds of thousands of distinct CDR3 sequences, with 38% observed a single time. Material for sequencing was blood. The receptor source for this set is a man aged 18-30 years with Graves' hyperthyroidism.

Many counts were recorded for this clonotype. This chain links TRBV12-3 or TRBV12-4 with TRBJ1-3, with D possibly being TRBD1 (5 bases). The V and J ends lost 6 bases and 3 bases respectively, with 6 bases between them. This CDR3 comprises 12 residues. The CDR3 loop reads CASRGGGNTIYF. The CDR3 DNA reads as TGTGCCAGCAGGGGGGGTGGAAACACCATATATTTT.

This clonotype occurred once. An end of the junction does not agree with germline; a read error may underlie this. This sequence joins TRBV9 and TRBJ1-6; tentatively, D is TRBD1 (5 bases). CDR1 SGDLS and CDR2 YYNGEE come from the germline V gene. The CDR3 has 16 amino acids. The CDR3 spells CTSSVGSSGSNSPLHF. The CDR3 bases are TGTACCAGCAGCGTAGGGAGTTCAGGGAGTAATTCACCCCTCCACTTT.

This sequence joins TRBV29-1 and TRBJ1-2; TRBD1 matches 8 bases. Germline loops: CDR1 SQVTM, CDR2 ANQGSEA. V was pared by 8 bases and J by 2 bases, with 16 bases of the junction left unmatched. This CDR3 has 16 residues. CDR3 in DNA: TGCAGCTTCATTATCGACGGGACAGGATCAAACTATGGCTACACCTTC. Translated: CSFIIDGTGSNYGYTF.

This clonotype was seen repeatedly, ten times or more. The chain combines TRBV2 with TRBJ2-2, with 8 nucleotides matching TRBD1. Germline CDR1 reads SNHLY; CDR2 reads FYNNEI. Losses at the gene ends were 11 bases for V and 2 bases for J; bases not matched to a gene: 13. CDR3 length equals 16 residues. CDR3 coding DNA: TGTGCCGGAGCGGACAGGGAACTTGATAACACCGGGGAGCTGTTTTTT. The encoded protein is CAGADRELDNTGELFF.

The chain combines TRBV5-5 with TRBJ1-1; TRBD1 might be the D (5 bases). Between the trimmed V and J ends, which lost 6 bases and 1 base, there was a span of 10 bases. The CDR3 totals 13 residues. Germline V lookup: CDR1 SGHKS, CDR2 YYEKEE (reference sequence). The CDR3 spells CASILGRNTEAFF. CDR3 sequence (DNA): TGTGCCAGCATCCTGGGGCGGAACACTGAAGCTTTCTTT. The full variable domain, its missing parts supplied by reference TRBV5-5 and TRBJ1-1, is DAGVTQSPTHLIKTRGQQVTLRCSPISGHKSVSWYQQVLGQGPQFIFQYYEKEERGRGNFPDRFSARQFPNYSSELNVNALLLGDSALYLCASILGRNTEAFFGQGTRLTVV.